The 8 T cell receptor beta chains listed next were all sequenced from one sample in a study of CD8 T cells in ankylosing spondylitis. Overall study results and limits: Fewer than ten highly homologous variants made up a TCR beta motif that seemed to typify ankylosing spondylitis blood.

TCRdb ran MiXCR on the 5' RACE reads and lists one entry per CDR3 protein. In the table there are 700,000 or so distinct CDR3 sequences, roughly 20% of which are singletons. These TCRs are of unknown antigen specificity. The sequencing sample was made of blood, either unsorted or a sorted T cell fraction (not recorded which). The receptors were gathered from a male donor with ankylosing spondylitis.

The rearrangement joins TRBV20-1 to TRBJ2-7, with a weak D call TRBD1 (5 bases). Germline V gives CDR1 DFQATT, CDR2 SNEGSKA (reference sequence). The CDR3 has 13 residues. V lost 6 bases and J 3 bases, leaving 15 bases between the germline ends. The DNA for the CDR3 is TGCAGTGCACCCCTCCAGGGCGGCTACGAGCAGTACTTC. Translating it yields CSAPLQGGYEQYF.

The CDR3 sequence is CSVRGSYEQYF. The CDR3 coding sequence is TGCAGCGTGAGGGGCTCCTACGAGCAGTACTTC. J is TRBJ2-7 and V is TRBV29-1; possibly TRBD1 or TRBD2 for D (5 bases each). Trimming took 6 bases from V and 0 from J, leaving 6 bases between them. The CDR3 length is 11 residues. Germline CDR1 SQVTM, CDR2 ANQGSEA.

The sample holds a few counts of this clonotype. The chain combines TRBV30 with TRBJ2-3, with unresolved D. The CDR3 contains 14 residues. The germline CDR1 and CDR2 sequences are GTSNPN and SVGIG (reference sequence). The CDR3 bases are TGTTCCGCGGATAGTAGAGAATTCACAGATACGCAGTATTTT. Its translation is CSADSREFTDTQYF.

The chain couples TRBV5-1 to TRBJ2-1; 13 nucleotides match TRBD2. The ends lost 4 bases at V and 5 bases at J; junction bases unmatched: 6. Germline V gene lookup returns CDR1 SGHRS and CDR2 YFSETQ. There are 16 residues in the CDR3. The CDR3 loop reads CASSGIGLAGDNEQFF. Written as DNA, the CDR3 is TGCGCCAGCAGCGGCATTGGACTAGCGGGAGACAATGAGCAGTTCTTC.

V is TRBV4-3 and J is TRBJ2-7, with 11 bases aligning to TRBD2. CDR3 size: 16 residues. The V segment lost 3 bases and the J segment 3 bases; nucleotides outside the gene matches: 7. The germline gives CDR1 LGHNA, CDR2 YSLEER. CDR3 residues: CASSQYYGTSGYEQYF. The CDR3 nucleotides read TGCGCCAGCAGCCAGTACTATGGGACTAGCGGCTACGAGCAGTACTTC.

The chain uses TRBV20-1 and TRBJ2-1; possible D gene TRBD2, 6 bases. Trimming pared 5 bases from V and 1 base from J, leaving 15 bases between. The CDR3 runs 15 residues. Germline CDR1 is DFQATT and CDR2 is SNEGSKA (reference sequence). The CDR3 coding sequence is TGCAGTGCTCCGATTTACGGGAGATCCTACAATGAGCAGTTCTTC. It is translated as CSAPIYGRSYNEQFF.

This chain links TRBV3-1 with TRBJ2-1; 7 bases are a match to TRBD2. The junction had 7 bases not matched to a gene; V was cut back by 3 bases and J by 5 bases. There are 15 residues in the CDR3. Germline CDR1 is LGHDT and CDR2 is YNNKEL (reference sequence). DNA for the CDR3: TGTGCCAGCAGCCAGAGCCCGGCGGGGGACAATGAGCAGTTCTTC. This gives the protein CASSQSPAGDNEQFF.

This clonotype was detected ten times or more. The rearrangement uses TRBV20-1 and TRBJ2-1, with 11 bases matching TRBD2. Germline V gene lookup returns CDR1 DFQATT and CDR2 SNEGSKA (reference sequence). V lost 0 bases and J lost 8; bases outside the gene matches: 15. The CDR3 runs 18 residues. DNA of the CDR3: TGCAGTGCTAGAGATCGGCTTTTAACTAGCGGGAGCTGGGATGAGCAGTTCTTC. Its translation: CSARDRLLTSGSWDEQFF.